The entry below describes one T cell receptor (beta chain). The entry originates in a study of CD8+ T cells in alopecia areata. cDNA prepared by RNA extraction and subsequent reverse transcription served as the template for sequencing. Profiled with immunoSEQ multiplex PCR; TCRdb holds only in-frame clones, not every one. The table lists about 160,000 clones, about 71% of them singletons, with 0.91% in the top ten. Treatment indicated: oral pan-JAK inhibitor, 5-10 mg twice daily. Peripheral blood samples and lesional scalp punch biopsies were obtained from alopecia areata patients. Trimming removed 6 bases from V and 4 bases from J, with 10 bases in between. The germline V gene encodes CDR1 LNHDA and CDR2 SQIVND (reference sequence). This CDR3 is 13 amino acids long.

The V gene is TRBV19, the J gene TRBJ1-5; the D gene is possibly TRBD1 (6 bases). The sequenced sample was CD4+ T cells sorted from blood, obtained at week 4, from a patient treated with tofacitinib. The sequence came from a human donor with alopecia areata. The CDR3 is CASRRQENQPQHF. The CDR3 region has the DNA TGTGCCAGTAGACGACAGGAAAATCAGCCCCAGCATTTT. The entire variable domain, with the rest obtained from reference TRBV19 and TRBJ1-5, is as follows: DGGITQSPKYLFRKEGQNVTLSCEQNLNHDAMYWYRQDPGQGLRLIYYSQIVNDFQKGDIAEGYSVSREKKESFPLTVTSAQKNPTAFYLCASRRQENQPQHFGDGTRLSIL.